Included here is one T cell receptor (beta chain) sequence, with context. The data belong to a study of blood T cells in healthy people across ages. The use of a sample-barcoded 5' primer and a J-beta primer mix characterized a second PCR of roughly 7 to 12 cycles. TCRdb recomputed calls from the 5' RACE reads with MiXCR, one row per CDR3 protein. The sample has 1.5 million to 2 million distinct CDR3 sequences, approximately 40% seen once; the top ten hold more than 20%. The V gene's germline CDR1 is SQVTM and CDR2 ANQGSEA. The CDR3 extends over 13 amino acids. V dropped 5 bases and J dropped 4 bases, with 14 bases sitting between them.

This TCR derives from a human donor in good health. Sequencing input: blood. The rearrangement uses TRBV29-1 and TRBJ1-1, with D unresolved. DNA for the CDR3: TGCAGCGTTAAGCCTTTGCTGAGCACTGAAGCTTTCTTT. Translation gives CSVKPLLSTEAFF.